The 8 T cell receptor beta chains below come from one sample, sequenced in a study of OX40 agonist ivuxolimab in advanced cancers. Produced via immunoSEQ multiplex PCR; TCRdb's table is partial and in-frame only. The sample records about 100,000 clones, approximately 90% being singletons. This material consisted of CD4+ or CD8+ T cells sorted from blood, taken in a trial of the OX40 agonist ivuxolimab. All receptors derive from an adult with an advanced solid tumor such as melanoma, head and neck, liver or kidney cancer.

The chain recombines TRBV7-8 with TRBJ2-7; 9 positions agree with TRBD2. Trimming cost V 4 bases and J 3 bases; bases outside gene matches: 16. The CDR3 has 18 amino acids. Germline V gives CDR1 SGHVS, CDR2 FQNEAQ. CDR3 sequence: CASSSGLASQLDYYEQYF. The CDR3 DNA is TGTGCCAGCAGCTCCGGACTAGCGTCCCAGCTGGATTACTACGAGCAGTACTTC.

The DNA of the CDR3 is TGTGCCAGCAGCTTTACTAGCGGGGATGTGGCGTACGAGCAGTACTTC. Its protein product is CASSFTSGDVAYEQYF. The genes are TRBV5-6 and TRBJ2-5; 10 bases agree with TRBD2. Near its end, the DNA agrees better with TRBJ2-7, so the J call may be wrong. The CDR3 totals 16 residues. Germline loops: CDR1 SGHDT, CDR2 YYEEEE.

This chain joins TRBV7-9 and TRBJ2-7; D perhaps matches TRBD2 (5 bases). The CDR3 consists of 16 residues. Trimming left V 1 base short and J 2 bases short, with 15 bases between. Germline lookup yields CDR1 SEHNR and CDR2 FQNEAQ (reference sequence). CDR3 sequence (DNA): TGTGCCAGCAGCTTAGGTAGAATAGCGTCTACCTACGAGCAGTACTTC. This sequence encodes CASSLGRIASTYEQYF.

The V and J genes are TRBV28 and TRBJ1-4; no reliable D call. CDR1 and CDR2 from the germline V gene are MDHEN and SYDVKM. V lost 8 bases to trimming and J lost 3 bases, with 7 bases between them. The CDR3 has 12 amino acids. CDR3: CASASSNEKLFF. The CDR3 DNA sequence: TGTGCCAGCGCGTCCTCTAATGAAAAACTGTTTTTT.

This chain joins TRBV11-3 and TRBJ2-6; D not certain. Between the trimmed V and J ends, which lost 2 bases and 4 bases, there was a span of 6 bases. This CDR3 has 14 amino acids. Per germline, CDR1 SGHNT and CDR2 YENEEA. The CDR3 DNA follows: TGTGCCAGCAGCTTAATGGCCGGGGCCAACGTCCTGACTTTC. Its protein product is CASSLMAGANVLTF.

This chain links TRBV19 with TRBJ2-1, with 9 bases fitting TRBD2. This CDR3 spans 15 amino acids. The trim removed 6 bases at V and 4 bases at J, leaving 7 bases unmatched. CDR1 is LNHDA, CDR2 SQIVND, per germline (reference sequence). The CDR3 is CASSLRLAEYNEQFF. DNA for the CDR3: TGTGCCAGTAGCCTCCGACTAGCGGAATACAATGAGCAGTTCTTC.

The chain combines TRBV5-4 with TRBJ2-1; TRBD2 aligns across 11 bases. Germline V gene data show CDR1 as SGHNT and CDR2 as YYREEE (reference sequence). This CDR3 spans 15 amino acids. The junction had 3 bases not matched to a gene; V was cut back by 4 bases and J by 3 bases. This CDR3 reads CASSGGLADYNEQFF. DNA for the CDR3: TGTGCCAGCAGCGGGGGACTAGCGGACTACAATGAGCAGTTCTTC.

This clone was seen only once. CDR3 region: CASSLTDRAGYTF. The CDR3 DNA reads TGTGCCAGCAGCCTCACGGACAGGGCTGGCTACACCTTC. The rearrangement joins TRBV9 to TRBJ1-2, with TRBD1 identical over 8 bases. V gave up 4 bases and J gave up 7 bases; unmatched junction bases: 6. Germline CDR1 SGDLS, CDR2 YYNGEE. CDR3 length: 13 residues.